There are a few counts of the clone carrying this TCR beta chain. The target antigen is unknown. Via MiXCR, TCRdb re-called the 5' RACE reads, giving one row per CDR3 protein. The sample carries under 6,000 distinct CDR3 sequences, roughly a third recorded once. The V and J ends lost 0 bases and 2 bases respectively, with 14 bases between them. Germline V lookup: CDR1 SNHLY, CDR2 FYNNEI. This CDR3 is 17 amino acids long. Study-wide results and limits: In terms of TCR gene usage, tumor memory CD4+ T cells clustered together with blood and lymph node memory CD4+ cells, as well as with lymph node naive CD4+ cells.

The sample consisted of memory CD4+ T cells sorted from blood. Subset defined: memory CD4+ T cells, CD4+CD45RO+CD25-. The J gene is TRBJ1-5, the V gene TRBV2; no definite D call. The receptor comes from a female donor with breast cancer. The CDR3 spells CASSEAGGVLGNQPQHF. DNA of the CDR3: TGTGCCAGCAGTGAAGCGGGTGGGGTTTTGGGCAATCAGCCCCAGCATTTT.